The 14 T cell receptor beta chains presented below share a single source sample, sequenced in a study of OX40 agonist ivuxolimab in advanced cancers. Only in-frame clones appear in the TCRdb table, and some are missing; sequencing was by immunoSEQ multiplex PCR. The sample has tens of thousands of clones, 89% seen once; the top ten hold about 0.3%. This material consisted of CD4+ or CD8+ T cells sorted from blood, taken in a trial of the OX40 agonist ivuxolimab. The receptors were sampled from an adult with an advanced solid tumor such as melanoma, head and neck, liver or kidney cancer.

The V gene is TRBV27, the J gene TRBJ2-1, with D perhaps TRBD2 (6 bases). CDR1 is MNHEY and CDR2 is SMNVEV in the germline V gene (reference sequence). The CDR3 totals 17 residues. Trimming cost V 10 bases and J 6 bases, with 28 bases left between them. The CDR3 loop is CANQQEREAGRINEQFF. DNA for the CDR3: TGTGCCAATCAGCAGGAAAGAGAGGCGGGGCGGATCAATGAGCAGTTCTTC.

J is TRBJ2-1 and V is TRBV28; 8 positions agree with TRBD2. The CDR3 is made up of 15 amino acids. With 6 bases clipped from V and 5 bases from J, the junction kept 9 bases outside the gene matches. Germline V gene data show CDR1 as MDHEN and CDR2 as SYDVKM. This CDR3 is CASSQSLAANNEQFF. As DNA, the CDR3 is TGTGCCAGCAGCCAGTCACTAGCGGCCAACAATGAGCAGTTCTTC.

J is TRBJ1-4 and V is TRBV25-1, with TRBD1 matching over 10 bases. The CDR3 extends over 16 amino acids. The J segment lost 4 bases and the V segment lost 7 bases, leaving 9 bases of the junction unmatched. Germline V gives CDR1 MGHDK, CDR2 SYGVNS. The CDR3 loop reads CASTGDRGGFNEKLFF. The CDR3 DNA is TGTGCCAGCACAGGGGACAGGGGCGGTTTTAATGAAAAACTGTTTTTT.

The chain carries TRBV4-3 and TRBJ2-1; possibly TRBD2 for D (5 bases). V gave up 1 base and J gave up 0 bases, with 16 bases separating them. The CDR3 is 18 amino acids. The germline V gene has CDR1 LGHNA and CDR2 YSLEER. CDR3 bases: TGCGCCAGCAGCCAAGCGGATTTAGCGAGGGCCTCCTACAATGAGCAGTTCTTC. As protein: CASSQADLARASYNEQFF.

The chain carries TRBV4-3 and TRBJ1-4; the D gene is possibly TRBD1 (5 bases). The CDR3 has 15 amino acids. V was shortened by 2 bases and J by 4 bases, with 11 bases between the two germline ends. Germline lookup yields CDR1 LGHNA and CDR2 YSLEER. As DNA, the CDR3 is TGCGCCAGCAGCCAAAATAGGGGCTATAATGAAAAACTGTTTTTT. It encodes CASSQNRGYNEKLFF.

The count of this clone is one. The rearrangement links TRBV29-1 to TRBJ2-7, with D perhaps TRBD2 (5 bases). The CDR3 is 11 residues long. Germline lookup yields CDR1 SQVTM and CDR2 ANQGSEA. Between the trimmed V and J ends, which lost 4 bases and 3 bases, there was a span of 7 bases. In nucleotides, the CDR3 is TGCAGCGTTGTTGGGAGCTACGAGCAGTACTTC. It codes for CSVVGSYEQYF.

The chain carries TRBV30 and TRBJ2-7, with D unresolved. Deletions cut 5 bases from V and 3 bases from J, with 8 bases between. Germline assignment: CDR1 GTSNPN and CDR2 SVGIG (reference sequence). This CDR3 contains 11 residues. The CDR3 region is CAWDRGYEQYF. The CDR3 DNA reads as TGTGCCTGGGACCGAGGCTACGAGCAGTACTTC.

The genes are TRBV7-9 and TRBJ2-7; 7 bases match TRBD2. Germline CDR1 reads SEHNR; CDR2 reads FQNEAQ (reference sequence). The V and J ends lost 5 bases and 0 bases, in that order; junction bases with no gene match: 1. CDR3 length: 13 residues. In DNA, the CDR3 is TGTGCCAGCAGCCCTAGCGGCTCCTACGAGCAGTACTTC. Its protein is CASSPSGSYEQYF.

The chain combines TRBV5-1 with TRBJ2-6; a weak D match, TRBD1 (5 bases). In germline, CDR1 is SGHRS, CDR2 YFSETQ. This CDR3 spans 15 amino acids. V gave up 4 bases and J gave up 2 bases, with 10 bases separating them. CDR3 coding DNA: TGCGCCAGCAGCACCAGGGCCCCTGGGGCCAACGTCCTGACTTTC. Residues: CASSTRAPGANVLTF.

This clone was recorded once. V gene TRBV19 combines with J gene TRBJ2-3; D gene uncertain. Germline V lookup: CDR1 LNHDA, CDR2 SQIVND (reference sequence). Trimming pared 6 bases from V and 0 bases from J, leaving 10 bases between. The CDR3 loop spans 14 amino acids. CDR3 coding DNA: TGTGCCAGTAGCCTCACGCTTAGCACAGATACGCAGTATTTT. As protein: CASSLTLSTDTQYF. Full variable domain (remainder filled in from reference TRBV19 and TRBJ2-3): DGGITQSPKYLFRKEGQNVTLSCEQNLNHDAMYWYRQDPGQGLRLIYYSQIVNDFQKGDIAEGYSVSREKKESFPLTVTSAQKNPTAFYLCASSLTLSTDTQYFGPGTRLTVL.

With respect to this clone: One end of the junction does not line up with germline, which may come from a read error. V is TRBV19 and J is TRBJ1-5; D uncertain. Per germline, CDR1 LNHDA and CDR2 SQIVND (reference sequence). This CDR3 is 13 amino acids long. CDR3 in amino acids: CASSIIENQLQHF. The CDR3 nucleotides read TGTGCCAGTAGTATTATAGAGAATCAGCTCCAGCATTTT.

The rearrangement joins TRBV18 to TRBJ2-3, with D perhaps matching TRBD1 (5 bases). CDR3 length equals 14 residues. V was trimmed by 6 bases and J by 5 bases, leaving 15 bases between them. Germline V gene data show CDR1 as KGHSH and CDR2 as LQKENI. The CDR3 coding sequence is TGTGCCAGCTCCGTGACAGTCGACAAAGATACGCAGTATTTT. It specifies CASSVTVDKDTQYF.

The rearrangement links TRBV2 to TRBJ1-5; possible D gene TRBD1, 6 bases. There are 11 residues in the CDR3. Germline CDR1 reads SNHLY; CDR2 reads FYNNEI. The ends were cut back, 6 bases at V and 7 bases at J, with 7 bases in the middle. The CDR3 sequence: CASSQGQPQHF. The CDR3, as DNA: TGTGCCAGCAGCCAGGGGCAGCCCCAGCATTTT.

J is TRBJ2-7 and V is TRBV7-2; D gene uncertain. Germline V gene sequence: CDR1 SGHTA, CDR2 FQGNSA. The CDR3 spans 14 residues. The V end was cut by 1 base, the J end by 1 base, with 8 bases between. CDR3 in DNA: TGTGCCAGCAGCTTAGGGCGGCAGTCCTACGAGCAGTACTTC. This sequence encodes CASSLGRQSYEQYF. Looking up the rest from reference TRBV7-2 and TRBJ2-7 gives the full variable domain: GAGVSQSPSNKVTEKGKDVELRCDPISGHTALYWYRQSLGQGLEFLIYFQGNSAPDKSGLPSDRFSAERTGGSVSTLTIQRTQQEDSAVYLCASSLGRQSYEQYFGPGTRLTVT.